Listed here are 8 T cell receptor beta chains from one sample, sequenced in a study of identifying expanded T cells in peripheral blood. Here immunoSEQ multiplex PCR was the method, and the copy in TCRdb shows in-frame clones only, minus some. The data contain around 100,000 clones, 75% to 90% of them seen just once; the ten biggest clones take up around 5%. The sample was blood. These receptors were taken from a person between 18 and 69 years old in good health.

The chain joins TRBV6-5 to TRBJ1-3; 8 nucleotides match TRBD1. CDR1 and CDR2 (germline): MNHEY, SVGAGI. This CDR3 region has 15 residues. V lost 0 bases to trimming and J lost 2 bases; unmatched junction nucleotides: 0. In DNA, the CDR3 is TGTGCCAGCAGTTACTCGGGACAGGCTGGAAACACCATATATTTT. Its translation is CASSYSGQAGNTIYF.

The rearrangement links TRBV30 to TRBJ1-1, with 9 bases that match TRBD1. The CDR3 has 13 amino acids. Germline V CDR1 and CDR2: GTSNPN, SVGIG (reference sequence). V trimming: 5 bases; J trimming: 2 bases; junction bases outside the gene matches: 3. The chain's CDR3 is CAWGTGTNTEAFF. CDR3 nucleotides: TGTGCCTGGGGGACAGGGACCAACACTGAAGCTTTCTTT.

The rearrangement uses TRBV5-4 and TRBJ1-6, with TRBD1 matching 7 bases. The CDR3 has 15 amino acids. J was trimmed by 6 bases and V by 4 bases; bases with no gene match: 7. The germline V gene has CDR1 SGHNT and CDR2 YYREEE (reference sequence). The CDR3 DNA sequence: TGTGCCAGCAGCCTAAACAGGGGAATTAATTCACCCCTCCACTTT. Translating gives CASSLNRGINSPLHF.

The chain recombines TRBV19 with TRBJ2-6; D is undetermined. This CDR3 is built from 15 residues. Germline CDR1 is LNHDA and CDR2 is SQIVND (reference sequence). Deletions cut 4 bases from V and 0 bases from J, with 7 bases between. DNA for the CDR3: TGTGCCAGTAGTAGTACGAACTCTGGGGCCAACGTCCTGACTTTC. Amino acid sequence: CASSSTNSGANVLTF. The full variable domain, its missing parts supplied by reference TRBV19 and TRBJ2-6, is DGGITQSPKYLFRKEGQNVTLSCEQNLNHDAMYWYRQDPGQGLRLIYYSQIVNDFQKGDIAEGYSVSREKKESFPLTVTSAQKNPTAFYLCASSSTNSGANVLTFGAGSRLTVL.

The chain employs TRBV11-3 and TRBJ1-4, with 9 nucleotides matching TRBD1. This CDR3 is built from 16 residues. V lost 3 bases, J lost 5 bases, and 7 bases stayed unmatched. Germline lookup yields CDR1 SGHNT and CDR2 YENEEA. The CDR3 DNA sequence: TGTGCCAGCAGCTTTTTCAACAGGGGGCGGAATGAAAAACTGTTTTTT. Protein: CASSFFNRGRNEKLFF. Based on the CDR3 plus reference TRBV11-3 and TRBJ1-4, the full variable domain is EAGVVQSPRYKIIEKKQPVAFWCNPISGHNTLYWYLQNLGQGPELLIRYENEEAVDDSQLPKDRFSAERLKGVDSTLKIQPAELGDSAVYLCASSFFNRGRNEKLFFGSGTQLSVL.

The J gene is TRBJ2-7, the V gene TRBV19, with D maybe TRBD2 (6 bases). The V gene lost 6 bases and the J gene lost 4 bases, with 16 bases spanning the gap. Per the germline V gene, CDR1 is LNHDA and CDR2 is SQIVND (reference sequence). This CDR3 contains 14 residues. The CDR3, as DNA: TGTGCCAGTAGCCTCTCGCGGGGAGGTTACGAGCAGTACTTC. Its protein is CASSLSRGGYEQYF.

Note on this clone: The germline gene is not matched at one end of the junction; a read error may be the cause. This sample includes further DNA sequences coding for the same CDR3. The chain employs TRBV29-1 and TRBJ1-3; D gene uncertain. The CDR3 contains 13 residues. Germline loops: CDR1 SQVTM, CDR2 ANQGSEA. The CDR3 spells CSVEDLIGNTIYF. In DNA, the CDR3 is TGCAGCGTCGAAGACCTGATAGGAAACACCATATATTTT.

There are a few counts of this clone. The sample carries other DNA sequences with the same CDR3. The chain has TRBV10-2 and TRBJ2-2; 9 bases map to TRBD1. The CDR3 consists of 13 residues. CDR1 is WSHSY and CDR2 is SAAADI in the germline V gene. V shed 8 bases, J shed 4 bases, and the junction held 2 bases outside the gene matches. The CDR3 loop is CASGQGPTGELFF. The CDR3 region has the DNA TGCGCCAGCGGACAGGGGCCCACCGGGGAGCTGTTTTTT.